These 9 T cell receptor beta chains originate from one sample sequenced in a study of T cells in Graves' hyperthyroidism and ophthalmopathy. Using RNA transcripts as the source, TCR beta CDR3 regions were amplified. A set of HTBI primers served as the primers for a first-round RT-PCR of the TCR CDR3. Each CDR3 protein gets one entry after TCRdb re-called the multiplex PCR reads with MiXCR. The sample contains roughly 570,000 distinct CDR3 sequences, 15% to 18% of which appear only once. Sequenced input: blood. The receptors derive from a woman aged 25 to 45 with Graves' hyperthyroidism.

This clonotype was detected a few times. The chain recombines TRBV14 with TRBJ1-1; TRBD1 matches 7 bases. Germline V gene sequence: CDR1 SGHDN, CDR2 FVKESK. The junction had 4 bases not matched to a gene; V was cut back by 5 bases and J by 4 bases. The CDR3 has 13 amino acids. The DNA of the CDR3 is TGTGCCAGCAGCTCTGACAGGGCCACTGAAGCTTTCTTT. Translation gives CASSSDRATEAFF.

This clonotype was seen only a few times. The chain joins TRBV12-3 or TRBV12-4 to TRBJ1-6, with 7 bases fitting TRBD1. The ends lost 6 bases at V and 10 bases at J; junction bases unmatched: 9. The CDR3 has 14 amino acids. The CDR3 sequence is CASSPPTGISPLHF. CDR3 nucleotide sequence: TGTGCCAGCAGCCCTCCGACAGGGATCTCACCCCTCCACTTT.

V and J are TRBV19 and TRBJ2-1, with a possible D match to TRBD2 (7 bases). The CDR3 covers 11 residues. Germline values: CDR1 LNHDA, CDR2 SQIVND (reference sequence). The ends were cut back, 10 bases at V and 7 bases at J, with 11 bases in the middle. The CDR3 region has the DNA TGTGCCACTCGGGGGGCGAATGAGCAGTTCTTC. Its translation: CATRGANEQFF.

This clonotype was found a few times. V and J are TRBV20-1 and TRBJ2-2, with TRBD1 as a possible D gene (6 bases). CDR3 size: 13 residues. Germline V CDR1 and CDR2: DFQATT, SNEGSKA (reference sequence). Trimming shortened V by 5 bases and J by 7 bases, and 14 bases separated the two germline ends. The CDR3 nucleotides are TGCAGTGCTTCTCGGACAGCTAACGGGGAGCTGTTTTTT. Translation gives CSASRTANGELFF.

This sequence joins TRBV6-4 and TRBJ2-3; maybe TRBD2 (5 bases). Trimming stripped 2 bases from V and 0 bases from J, with 9 bases between. This CDR3 contains 15 residues. The germline gives CDR1 MRHNA, CDR2 SNTAGT. The CDR3 DNA reads TGTGCCAGCAGTGACGGCACGGGGAGCACAGATACGCAGTATTTT. This translates into CASSDGTGSTDTQYF.

V usage is TRBV6-1 and J usage is TRBJ2-4, with D perhaps TRBD2 (6 bases). Germline CDR1 and CDR2: MNHNS and SASEGT. This CDR3 has 17 residues. The V end was cut by 6 bases, the J end by 3 bases, with 21 bases between. The CDR3 sequence is CASSPPDGRTNKNIQYF. As DNA, the CDR3 is TGTGCCAGCAGCCCACCGGATGGGAGGACAAACAAAAACATTCAGTACTTC.

Concerning this clonotype itself: Given a much more abundant clone one base away, this may be a read error. The chain uses TRBV7-2 and TRBJ2-7; D may be TRBD2 (6 bases). Germline lookup yields CDR1 SGHTA and CDR2 FQGNSA. Trimming removed 2 bases from V and 8 bases from J, with 16 bases in between. The CDR3 sequence is 14 residues long. This chain's CDR3 is CASSLNPGRYKQYF. The DNA for the CDR3 is TGTGCCAGCAGCTTAAATCCAGGGAGGTACAAGCAGTACTTC.

This clonotype was counted only a few times. The chain recombines TRBV9 with TRBJ2-2; no definite D call. Trimming took off 4 bases at V and 6 bases at J, with 16 bases between the two ends. Germline CDR1 SGDLS, CDR2 YYNGEE. The CDR3 consists of 15 residues. CDR3 bases: TGTGCCAGCAGCCCCCGGACCCCACAGTCCGGGGAGCTGTTTTTT. Protein: CASSPRTPQSGELFF.

The J gene is TRBJ1-5, the V gene TRBV19; D is perhaps TRBD1 (5 bases). Trimming pared 8 bases from V and 1 base from J, leaving 9 bases between. Germline CDR1 LNHDA, CDR2 SQIVND (reference sequence). CDR3 length: 13 residues. The CDR3 DNA reads as TGTGCCAGTCATAGACAGAGCAATCAGCCCCAGCATTTT. Translation: CASHRQSNQPQHF.